This entry concerns a single TCR beta chain. This clonotype was detected many times. Its antigen target is currently unknown. Per-base qualities were not stored, and no clone one base away is much larger. This specimen belongs to a study of molecular identifiers for immune sequencing clone quantification (dated by TCRdb to 2017 to 2018). With regard to the full study: For a replicate experiment, RNA from approximately 20,000 or 100,000 naive CD8 T cells was divided into five aliquots, of which four were sequenced. This methods study benchmarked molecular-identifier clustering-based TCR repertoire sequencing (MIDCIRS) and TCR RNA copy counting, using CD8 T cells to do so.

Naive CD8 T cell libraries were made from around 20,000 to 1,000,000 sorted cells using 10%, 30% or 50% of purified RNA. On a BD FACSAria II, naive CD8 T cells were FACS-sorted as CD8+CD4-CCR7+CD45RA+ and collected into RLT Plus buffer. Ten to eleven TCR copies' worth of Jurkat RNA were spiked into 20,000-1,000,000 naive CD8 T cell samples to test detection sensitivity. CD8 T cells were enriched with RosetteSep CD8+ T Cell Enrichment Cocktail and Ficoll-Paque, followed by ACK red cell lysis. The receptor library was made with PCR. Sequencing was performed on a NextSeq 500. Bulk TCR libraries were made following a previously described method, with the TCR primers given in Table S5. Total RNA was purified with the Qiagen AllPrep DNA/RNA kit. Before analysis, reads from multiple sequencing runs of one library were combined. In the original analysis: Reads were retained only if the reads had an exact TCR constant sequence, and the retained reads were trimmed to 150 nt and grouped according to their 12-nt molecular barcodes. Reads inside each barcode group were sub-clustered using a 15% Levenshtein threshold, and a quality-weighted consensus sequence was constructed for each RNA molecule. Non-functional sequences were filtered out, along with any lower-count sequence sitting one edit away from another sequence. Barcode sub-clusters with fewer than 20% of the maximum read count were removed, based on fitting two negative binomial distributions. The raw public reads went through TCRdb reprocessing: fastp at Q25, MiXCR clone calling, in-frame beta chains kept. Rows merge per CDR3 protein into single entries with the most common DNA and genes. TCRdb's processing, not the authors', yielded these V and J calls. The sample contains over 550,000 distinct CDR3 sequences, around 25% of them found a single time. Jointly, the top ten make up 0.78% of the sample.

Overall study results and their limits: Naive libraries contained spiked-in Jurkat TCR RNA (roughly 10 copies' worth), which is not part of the donor repertoire. Clones above 20 RNA copies held over 98% of molecules in CMV-specific effector cells but under 1% in naive cells. A single cell's worth of spiked-in Jurkat TCR RNA was reported detectable even among 850,000 to 1,000,000 naive CD8 T cells. About 3 recovered TCR RNA copies per cell were obtained by modeling, versus about ten by digital PCR, implying a capture efficiency of 30% to 35%. Without barcode sub-clustering, chimeric consensus sequences inflated TCR diversity; chimeras reached as high as 47%. Highly expanded clone sizes could be underestimated because identical TCR molecules may share a barcode.

The sequence derives from a human donor in good health. Some libraries in this study had Jurkat cell RNA spiked in. The sequencing input was naive CD8+ T cells from blood, with Jurkat cell RNA spiked in. This sample's cell subset or site label indicates: FACS-sorted CD8+CD4-CCR7+CD45RA+ naive T cells.

The sequenced DNA: TGCGCCAGCAGCCTAAAGATCACAGGGTCCGGCTACGAGCAGTACTTC. This sequence encodes CASSLKITGSGYEQYF. Here the chain combines TRBV4-1 and TRBJ2-7; a weak D assignment points to TRBD1 (6 bases agree). The germline V gene yields MGHRA for CDR1 and YSYEKL for CDR2. Including cysteine and phenylalanine, the CDR3 has 16 amino acids. Only the CDR3 DNA stays, 48 bases, in frame from base 1. A distance of 19 bases separates the germline ends of V and J, which lose 4 bases and 3 bases respectively.